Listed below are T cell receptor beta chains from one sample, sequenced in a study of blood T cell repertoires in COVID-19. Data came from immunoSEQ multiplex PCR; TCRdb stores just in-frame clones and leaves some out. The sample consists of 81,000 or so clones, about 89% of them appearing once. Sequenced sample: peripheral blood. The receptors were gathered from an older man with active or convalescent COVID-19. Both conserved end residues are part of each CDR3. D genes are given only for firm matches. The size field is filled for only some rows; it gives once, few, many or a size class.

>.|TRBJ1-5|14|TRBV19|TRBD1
TGTGCCAGTAGGAGGGGGCAACCCCATCAGCCCCAGCATTTT
CASRRGQPHQPQHF
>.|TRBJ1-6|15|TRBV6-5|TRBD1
TGTGCCAGCAGTCGCCGGGACAGGGATAATTCACCCCTCCACTTT
CASSRRDRDNSPLHF
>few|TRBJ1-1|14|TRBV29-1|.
TGCAGCGCCGCCACAACGGGGATGAACACTGAAGCTTTCTTT
CSAATTGMNTEAFF
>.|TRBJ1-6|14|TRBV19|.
TGTGCCAGTAGTAGCGAAACCTATAATTCACCCCTCCACTTT
CASSSETYNSPLHF
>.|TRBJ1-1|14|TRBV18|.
TGTGCCAGCTCTCTACAGGGAGCGGGAACTGAAGCTTTCTTT
CASSLQGAGTEAFF
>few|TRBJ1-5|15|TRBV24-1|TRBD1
TGTGCCACCAGTGACAAGACAGGGAGTGTGGGATCCCAGCATTTT
CATSDKTGSVGSQHF
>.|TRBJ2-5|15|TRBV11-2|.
TGTGCCAGCAGCTCGCTGGGGCCCGCCCAAGAGACCCAGTACTTC
CASSSLGPAQETQYF
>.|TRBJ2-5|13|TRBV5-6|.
TGTGCCAGCAGCTATAATCCCGGGGAGTCCCAGTACTTC
CASSYNPGESQYF
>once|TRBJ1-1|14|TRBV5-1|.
TGCGCCAGCAGCTTGGGCACAGGGAACACTGAAGCTTTCTTT
CASSLGTGNTEAFF
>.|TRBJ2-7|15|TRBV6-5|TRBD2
TGTGCCAGCAGTCCCCCGGGGGGGGGAAACTACGAGCAGTACTTC
CASSPPGGGNYEQYF
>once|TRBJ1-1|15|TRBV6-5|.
TGTGCCAGCAGCCCGGGTAGCCGCGGGGACACTGAAGCTTTCTTT
CASSPGSRGDTEAFF
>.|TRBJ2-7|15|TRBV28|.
TGTGCCAGCAGTTTAGGGAGTGGACCCTATTACGAGCAGTACTTC
CASSLGSGPYYEQYF
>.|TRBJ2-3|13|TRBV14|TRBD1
TGTGCCAGCAGCGACCAACAGGGGGGTACGCAGTATTTT
CASSDQQGGTQYF
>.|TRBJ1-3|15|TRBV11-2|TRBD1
TGTGCCAGCAGCTTAGAGACAGGGACTGGAAACACCATATATTTT
CASSLETGTGNTIYF
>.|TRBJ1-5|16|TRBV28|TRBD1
TGTGCCAGCAGTTTGGGACAGGGTAATAGCAATCAGCCCCAGCATTTT
CASSLGQGNSNQPQHF
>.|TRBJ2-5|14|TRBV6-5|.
TGTGCCAGCGCGCCGGGGGGCCTCCAAGAGACCCAGTACTTC
CASAPGGLQETQYF
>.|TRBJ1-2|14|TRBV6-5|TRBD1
TGTGCCAGCAGTTGGGGGACAGGGGTTTATGGCTACACCTTC
CASSWGTGVYGYTF
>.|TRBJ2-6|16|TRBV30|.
TGTGCCTGGTACGTGGGCAGAGCCTCTGGGGCCAACGTCCTGACTTTC
CAWYVGRASGANVLTF
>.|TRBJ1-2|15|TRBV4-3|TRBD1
TGCGCCAGCAGCCAAGATTTACCACAGGGGGGAGGCTACACCTTC
CASSQDLPQGGGYTF
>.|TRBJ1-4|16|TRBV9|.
TGTGCCAGCAGCGCGTTGACAGGTAGTGTTCGCGAAAAACTGTTTTTT
CASSALTGSVREKLFF
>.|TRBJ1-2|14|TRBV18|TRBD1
TGTGCCAGCTCACGGGACAGAGAAAACTATGGCTACACCTTC
CASSRDRENYGYTF
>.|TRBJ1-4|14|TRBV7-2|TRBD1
TGTGCCAGCAGCTCGGACAGGGGAGATGAAAAACTGTTTTTT
CASSSDRGDEKLFF
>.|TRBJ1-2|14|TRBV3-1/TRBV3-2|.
TGTGCCAGCAGCCAAAAACCTGGGGCCGGGGGCTACACCTTC
CASSQKPGAGGYTF
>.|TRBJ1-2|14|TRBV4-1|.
TGCGCCAGCAGCCAAGACGGAGCCCACTATGGCTACACCTTC
CASSQDGAHYGYTF
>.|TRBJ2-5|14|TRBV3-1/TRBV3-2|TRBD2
TGTGCCAGCAGCCAGGGACTAGCCCAAGAGACCCAGTACTTC
CASSQGLAQETQYF
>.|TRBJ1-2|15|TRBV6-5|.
TGTGCCAGCATCTCTGGGGGGGCAGGGGTCGGTGGCTACACCTTC
CASISGGAGVGGYTF
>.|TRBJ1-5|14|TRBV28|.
TGTGCCAGCAGTTTACGCGAGTTCAATCAGCCCCAGCATTTT
CASSLREFNQPQHF
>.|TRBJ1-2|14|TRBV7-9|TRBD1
TGTGCCAGCAGCTTAGCGGCAGGGGGCTTTGGCTACACCTTC
CASSLAAGGFGYTF
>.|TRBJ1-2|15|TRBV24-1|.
TGTGCCACCAGTGATACCCGGCGGCTTCCCTATGGCTACACCTTC
CATSDTRRLPYGYTF
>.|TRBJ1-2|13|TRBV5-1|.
TGCGCCAGCAGCTTGGACAGGGCGGAGGGCTACACCTTC
CASSLDRAEGYTF
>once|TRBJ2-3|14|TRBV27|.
TGTGCCAGCAGTTTAAGTCGGTACACAGATACGCAGTATTTT
CASSLSRYTDTQYF
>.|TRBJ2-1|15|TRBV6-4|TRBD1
TGTGCCAGCAGGAAGACGACAGGGAATATCACTGAGCAGTTCTTC
CASRKTTGNITEQFF
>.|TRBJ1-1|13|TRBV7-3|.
TGTGCCAGCAGCTTTGGGGGAGGGACTGAAGCTTTCTTT
CASSFGGGTEAFF
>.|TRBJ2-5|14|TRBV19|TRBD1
TGTGCCATGTCGCGGACAGGGCCGCCAGAGACCCAGTACTTC
CAMSRTGPPETQYF
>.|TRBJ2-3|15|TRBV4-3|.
TGCGCCAGCAGCCAAGAGGGTAGCGGCACAGATACGCAGTATTTT
CASSQEGSGTDTQYF
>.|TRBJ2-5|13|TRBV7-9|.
TGTGCCAGCAGCTTAACAGCGGAAGAGACCCAGTACTTC
CASSLTAEETQYF
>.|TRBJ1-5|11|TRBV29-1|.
TGCAGCGTTGAAGATCGGGAGCCCCAGCATTTT
CSVEDREPQHF
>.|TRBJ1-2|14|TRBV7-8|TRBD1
TGTGCCAGCAGCTCCCCGGGACAGGGCTATGGCTACACCTTC
CASSSPGQGYGYTF
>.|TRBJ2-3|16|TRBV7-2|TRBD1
TGTGCCAGCAGCTTACGGTCAGGACAGGGGGGAGATACGCAGTATTTT
CASSLRSGQGGDTQYF
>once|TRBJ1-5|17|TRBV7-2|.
TGTGCCAGCAGCCTTAGATACAGGGACGATAGCAATCAGCCCCAGCATTTT
CASSLRYRDDSNQPQHF
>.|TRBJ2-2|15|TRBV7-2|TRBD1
TGTGCCAGCAGCGCCCGGGACAGTAGGACCGGGGAGCTGTTTTTT
CASSARDSRTGELFF
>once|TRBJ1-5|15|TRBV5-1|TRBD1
TGCGCCAGCAGCTTTTTAGGGCAGGGGGATCAGCCCCAGCATTTT
CASSFLGQGDQPQHF
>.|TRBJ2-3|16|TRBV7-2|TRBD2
TGTGCCAGCAGCTTAGGAGGGGCGGGGGGCACAGATACGCAGTATTTT
CASSLGGAGGTDTQYF
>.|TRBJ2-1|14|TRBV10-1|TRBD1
TGCGCCAGCAGCCCTGACAGGGGGTGGATGGGGCAGTTCTTC
CASSPDRGWMGQFF
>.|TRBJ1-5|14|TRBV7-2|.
TGTGCCAGCAGCTTACCCCTTAGCAATCAGCCCCAGCATTTT
CASSLPLSNQPQHF
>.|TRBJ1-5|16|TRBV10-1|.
TGCGCCAGCAATCGTGTATCCCTTGGGGCTAATCAGCCCCAGCATTTT
CASNRVSLGANQPQHF
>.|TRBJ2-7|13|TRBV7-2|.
TGTGCCAGCAGCTTACAGACTTCGTACGAGCAGTACTTC
CASSLQTSYEQYF
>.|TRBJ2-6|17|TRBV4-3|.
TGCGCCAGCAGCCAAGATCGCGATCCCACTGGGGCCAACGTCCTGACTTTC
CASSQDRDPTGANVLTF
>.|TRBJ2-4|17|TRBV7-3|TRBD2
TGTGCCAGCAGCCCCGGTCGGCGGGGGGGCCCGGGGTACATTCAGTACTTC
CASSPGRRGGPGYIQYF
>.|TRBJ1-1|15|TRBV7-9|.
TGTGCCAGCAGCCCTGTCGGAGGGACCATCACTGAAGCTTTCTTT
CASSPVGGTITEAFF
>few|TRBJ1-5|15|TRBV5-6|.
TGTGCCAGCAGCTGGGGACTGGGAGACAATCAGCCCCAGCATTTT
CASSWGLGDNQPQHF
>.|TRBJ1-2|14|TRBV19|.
TGTGCCAGTAGCGCCGGCGGGGGTCTGAGTGGCTACACCTTC
CASSAGGGLSGYTF
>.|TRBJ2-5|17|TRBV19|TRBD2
TGTGCCAGTAGTATCCTATTGACTAGCGGTCGGCAAGAGACCCAGTACTTC
CASSILLTSGRQETQYF